The T cell receptor beta chain under discussion was sequenced for a study of cytomegalovirus exposure and HLA in healthy donors. In the study overall: Genotyping showed 75% to 90% of approximately 430 donors falling in the Caucasian-associated ancestry cluster.

The PCR employed 60 Vbeta primers together with 13 Jbeta primers. Libraries were prepared by immunoSEQ multiplex PCR; TCRdb keeps only in-frame clonotypes and omits some of them. The sample lists 100,000 to 150,000 clones, around 76% occurring once. Study results and limitations: Usually a TCR sequence was rare, but some public TCRs were found in many donors. TCR beta chains associated with HLA were, in a later analysis, more clonally expanded than equally common others.

Germline CDR1 SGHAT, CDR2 FQNNGV. Trimming stripped 3 bases from V and 1 base from J, with 13 bases between. This CDR3 comprises 15 residues. About this clone itself: The antigen remains unidentified.

The chain has TRBV11-2 and TRBJ2-7; TRBD1 might be the D (5 bases). The sequenced sample consisted of PBMCs. The sequence was collected from a man in his fifties or sixties in good health and CMV-seropositive. CDR3 sequence reads: CASSLETGLSYEQYF. CDR3 DNA sequence: TGTGCCAGCAGCTTGGAAACAGGCCTTTCCTACGAGCAGTACTTC.